This TCR beta chain stems from a study of blood T cell repertoires in COVID-19. Whole-study context: Nucleic acid was either cDNA or gDNA, and it came from T cells, B-cell-depleted T cells, or PBMCs.

The CDR3 is 13 amino acids. Trimming stripped 1 base from V and 6 bases from J, with 9 bases between. The germline V gene encodes CDR1 KGHSH and CDR2 LQKENI. TCRdb keeps only in-frame clones here, not all; method: immunoSEQ multiplex PCR. The sample shows about 270,000 clones, about 89% of them seen only once. The J gene is TRBJ1-1, the V gene TRBV18; tentative D call: TRBD1 (5 bases). The origin of this receptor is a man between 35 and 55 years old with active or convalescent COVID-19. The material sequenced was peripheral blood. The CDR3, as DNA: TGTGCCAGCTCACCACTAGGGGATGCTGAAGCTTTCTTT. This gives the protein CASSPLGDAEAFF.